This TCR beta chain was retrieved from a study of T cells in localized non-small cell lung cancer. Comment on this clone: The antigen is unknown.

Trimming took 0 bases from V and 4 from J; bases not matched to a gene: 7. The CDR3 has 16 residues. Germline CDR1 is LGHNA and CDR2 is YNFKEQ. Study-level results: The tumor had only one region sequenced, so heterogeneity remains possible. A higher density of T cells in blood coincided with extended overall survival.

The table came from immunoSEQ multiplex PCR; TCRdb's copy has only in-frame clones and leaves some out. Of 25,000 or so clones in the sample, about 91% were seen once. The V and J genes are TRBV4-2 and TRBJ1-2; 8 bases are a match to TRBD1. Sample: peripheral blood, taken before any cancer treatment. The clonotype originates from a male donor older than 55 with stage I lung adenocarcinoma. CDR3: CASSQDNIGQGYGYTF. In DNA form, the CDR3 reads TGTGCCAGCAGCCAAGATAATATCGGACAGGGCTATGGCTACACCTTC.